The sequence of this T cell receptor delta chain was determined in a study of γδ T cells in repeated Plasmodium falciparum infection. About the research overall: Each infection was followed by sampling at 21 days, plus baseline and some pre-infection draws. Study results and limitations: Vgamma9/Vdelta2+ T cells showed a stable polyclonal repertoire with shared TCRgamma sequences.

In this sample, this clone turned up a few times. What it binds is not known. The protein in TCRdb stems from a much larger clone and differs at residue 20 from this DNA's translation, likely a read error; here the protein is translated from the DNA. Flow sorting of PBMC yielded separate Vgamma9/Vdelta2+ and Vdelta2-negative gammadelta T cell populations for bulk repertoire analysis. TRG and TRD sequences were obtained from every sorted gammadelta sample. TCRdb ran CATT on the multiplex PCR reads. The repertoire holds tens of thousands of delta-chain clones, with around 1.5% as singletons. The germline gives CDR1 TSWWSYY, CDR2 QGS. The CDR3 is 21 residues long.

The sequence came from a pool of human donors (malaria-infected and uninfected, not separated). Sequences were obtained from gamma-delta T cells from blood. This rearrangement joins TRDV1 to TRDJ1, with 8 bases lining up with TRDD3. The CDR3 nucleotides are TGTGCTCTTGGGGAACTAGTGGCCCCTAAGTACTGGGGGTCGTACACCGATAAACTCACCTTT. Amino acids: CALGELVAPKYWGSYTDKLTF.